This T cell receptor beta chain is from a study of T cell responses to AZD1222 COVID-19 vaccine. For this clone: Its antigen is not identified.

V lost 11 bases and J lost 5, with 13 bases in between. Germline V gene lookup returns CDR1 LGHDT and CDR2 YNNKEL (reference sequence). There are 12 residues in the CDR3. Study findings and constraints: Donors were largely white British and mainly female; clonal diversity was possibly underestimated.

Assay: immunoSEQ multiplex PCR; the TCRdb copy retains only in-frame clones and omits some. The repertoire has some 150,000 clones, roughly 85% of them found once; the top ten carry roughly 8.7%. This receptor was identified in an adult who received the MenACWY meningococcal vaccine as a control. This specimen consisted of peripheral blood, obtained 28 days after the second dose of the MenACWY control vaccine. This chain connects TRBV3-1 (or the pseudogene TRBV3-2) to TRBJ2-1; possible D gene TRBD2, 6 bases. The CDR3 reads CAVSRTNNEQFF. The CDR3 DNA reads TGTGCCGTATCTCGGACTAACAATGAGCAGTTCTTC.